This T cell receptor beta chain was recorded in a study of blood T cell repertoires in COVID-19. Study-wide background: Material from acute and convalescent COVID-19 was sourced from the United States, Italy and Spain.

The table came from immunoSEQ multiplex PCR; TCRdb's copy has only in-frame clones and leaves some out. The data contain fewer than 350,000 clones, around nine tenths of them singletons. Sequenced: PBMCs or T cells enriched from blood (not recorded which). The sequence was collected from a man in his 60s who had recovered from COVID-19.

The CDR3 coding sequence is TGTGCCATCGGGAAAATTGGCACCGGGGAGCTGTTTTTT. Its protein is CAIGKIGTGELFF. The chain joins TRBV19 to TRBJ2-2, with a tentative D call TRBD2 (5 bases). V was shortened by 10 bases and J by 4 bases, with 13 bases between the two germline ends. The CDR3 extends over 13 amino acids. CDR1 and CDR2 from the germline V gene are LNHDA and SQIVND (reference sequence).